These 18 T cell receptor beta chains came from one sample sequenced in a study of shared clonotypes between healthy human individuals. Libraries were prepared by immunoSEQ multiplex PCR; TCRdb keeps only in-frame clonotypes and omits some of them. The sample holds around 750,000 clones, around two thirds seen once. Specimen: memory CD4+ T cells sorted from blood. Subset specified: CD45RA-negative fraction. The receptors were gathered from a woman in her twenties or thirties in good health.

CDR3 sequence reads: CASSPAGSGANVLTF. CDR3 coding DNA: TGTGCCAGCTCACCAGCGGGGTCTGGGGCCAACGTCCTGACTTTC. V usage is TRBV18 and J usage is TRBJ2-6; the D gene is possibly TRBD2 (6 bases). Germline V gene sequence: CDR1 KGHSH, CDR2 LQKENI. The CDR3 runs 15 residues. V dropped 2 bases and J dropped 1 base, with 6 bases sitting between them.

The CDR3 DNA reads as TGTGCCAGCAGCGGGCCGAGCTCCTACAATGAGCAGTTCTTC. Translating gives CASSGPSSYNEQFF. This sequence joins TRBV27 and TRBJ2-1; D gene ambiguous. Germline loops: CDR1 MNHEY, CDR2 SMNVEV (reference sequence). V lost 6 bases and J lost 0, with 9 bases in between. The CDR3 extends over 14 amino acids.

As regards this clone: This likely stems from a read error, as it lies one base from a far larger clone. The same CDR3 can be traced to other DNA sequences in this sample. The chain joins TRBV5-4 to TRBJ2-7; 11 nucleotides match TRBD2. Per the germline V gene, CDR1 is SGHNT and CDR2 is YYREEE (reference sequence). The trim removed 4 bases at V and 2 bases at J, leaving 5 bases unmatched. CDR3 length: 15 amino acids. The CDR3 DNA follows: TGTGCCAGCAGCCCGGGGACTAGCGGCACCTACGAGCAGTACTTC. Amino acid sequence: CASSPGTSGTYEQYF.

This chain joins TRBV7-9 and TRBJ2-1; 8 bases map to TRBD2. This CDR3 has 15 residues. Germline V lookup: CDR1 SEHNR, CDR2 FQNEAQ (reference sequence). With V trimmed by 5 bases and J by 4 bases, 7 bases remained unmatched. CDR3 DNA sequence: TGTGCCAGCAGCGGGAGCGGGAGTGCATACAATGAGCAGTTCTTC. Residues: CASSGSGSAYNEQFF.

The V gene is TRBV2, the J gene TRBJ2-5; TRBD2 matches at 9 bases. CDR3 length: 18 amino acids. The germline gives CDR1 SNHLY, CDR2 FYNNEI. J was trimmed by 2 bases and V by 8 bases; bases with no gene match: 18. The CDR3 bases are TGTGCCAGCGCTCGGCTAGCGGGAACCCAAGGGGGGCAAGAGACCCAGTACTTC. It is translated as CASARLAGTQGGQETQYF. The full variable domain, its missing parts supplied by reference TRBV2 and TRBJ2-5, is EPEVTQTPSHQVTQMGQEVILRCVPISNHLYFYWYRQILGQKVEFLVSFYNNEISEKSEIFDDQFSVERPDGSNFTLKIRSTKLEDSAMYFCASARLAGTQGGQETQYFGPGTRLLVL.

This clone has at least ten counts. The genes are TRBV4-1 and TRBJ2-7; either TRBD1 or TRBD2 may supply D (5 bases each). Trimming took off 2 bases at V and 5 bases at J, with 13 bases between the two ends. The CDR3 sequence is 14 residues long. The germline CDR1 and CDR2 sequences are MGHRA and YSYEKL. This chain's CDR3 is CASSQSPLGDEQYF. For the CDR3, the DNA is TGCGCCAGCAGCCAATCCCCCTTGGGGGACGAGCAGTACTTC.

This clone was seen a single time. The genes are TRBV5-4 and TRBJ2-3; D is ambiguous. The germline V gene encodes CDR1 SGHNT and CDR2 YYREEE (reference sequence). Trimming pared 5 bases from V and 4 bases from J, leaving 8 bases between. The CDR3 runs 12 residues. The CDR3 loop is CASRKDADTQYF. CDR3 DNA: TGTGCCAGCAGGAAGGATGCAGATACGCAGTATTTT.

V is TRBV28 and J is TRBJ2-1; TRBD2 matches at 8 bases. In germline, CDR1 is MDHEN, CDR2 SYDVKM. The CDR3 totals 13 residues. V shed 6 bases, J shed 7 bases, and the junction held 5 bases outside the gene matches. The CDR3 nucleotides read TGTGCCAGCAGGGGGACTAGTTTAAATGAGCAGTTCTTC. This sequence encodes CASRGTSLNEQFF.

The CDR3 DNA sequence: TGTGCCAGCAGATCCGGGACTGAAGCTTTCTTT. Amino acids: CASRSGTEAFF. This chain uses TRBV6-5 with TRBJ1-1; no firm D call. With 6 bases removed from V and 5 bases from J, the gap between germline ends came to 7 bases. The CDR3 covers 11 residues. Germline loops: CDR1 MNHEY, CDR2 SVGAGI.

The gene calls are TRBV2 and TRBJ2-3, with 13 bases matching TRBD2. The length of the CDR3 is 16 residues. Germline assignment: CDR1 SNHLY and CDR2 FYNNEI. The V and J ends lost 7 bases and 1 base, in that order; junction bases with no gene match: 5. The DNA of the CDR3 is TGTGCCAGCATCAGGACTAGCGGGAGTGGCACAGATACGCAGTATTTT. It specifies CASIRTSGSGTDTQYF.

The V call is TRBV6-6, the J call TRBJ2-3, with 9 bases matching TRBD1. Unmatched junction bases numbered 7, after V lost 5 bases and J lost 4 bases. Germline loops: CDR1 MNHNY, CDR2 SVGAGI (reference sequence). The CDR3 is 15 residues long. The CDR3 protein is CASSPMDRGPDTQYF. As DNA, the CDR3 is TGTGCCAGCAGTCCGATGGACAGGGGCCCAGATACGCAGTATTTT.

Of note for this clone: It differs at one base from a far larger clone, so likely a read error. The sample contains more than one DNA sequence encoding this CDR3. J is TRBJ2-7 and V is TRBV7-8; no clear D gene. CDR3 size: 13 residues. In germline, CDR1 is SGHVS, CDR2 FQNEAQ. V lost 1 base to trimming and J lost 4 bases, with 8 bases between them. The CDR3, as DNA: TGTGCCAGCAGCTTAGGGGTGGGTTACGAGCAGTACTTC. Its protein is CASSLGVGYEQYF.

The chain carries TRBV6-1 and TRBJ2-7, with D tentatively TRBD1 (5 bases). This CDR3 spans 14 amino acids. Trimming took off 5 bases at V and 3 bases at J, with 14 bases between the two ends. The germline CDR1 and CDR2 sequences are MNHNS and SASEGT. CDR3 amino acids: CASSQGRDIYEQYF. DNA of the CDR3: TGTGCCAGCAGTCAGGGCAGGGATATCTACGAGCAGTACTTC.

This clone was found a few times. The chain is built from TRBV28 and TRBJ1-5; 7 bases align to TRBD1. Unmatched junction bases numbered 6, after V lost 7 bases and J lost 0 bases. The CDR3 totals 15 residues. Germline-derived CDR1 and CDR2 are MDHEN and SYDVKM. The CDR3 region has the DNA TGTGCCAGCATTTGGGGACAGCATAGCAATCAGCCCCAGCATTTT. Translation gives CASIWGQHSNQPQHF.

This clone was recorded at least ten times. V and J are TRBV25-1 and TRBJ2-1; 12 bases are shared with TRBD1. Trimming cost V 9 bases and J 10 bases; bases outside gene matches: 10. CDR1 MGHDK and CDR2 SYGVNS come from the germline V gene. CDR3 length: 14 residues. The CDR3 DNA reads as TGTGCCAGTGTGTCGGGACAGGGGGCGCGGGAGCAGTTCTTC. Translating it yields CASVSGQGAREQFF.

Points on this clone: A read error may be the cause here, since a much bigger clone is one base away. The V and J genes are TRBV7-9 and TRBJ1-1; D is unresolved. The CDR3 contains 12 residues. V lost 3 bases, J lost 1 base, and 3 bases lay in between. The germline gives CDR1 SEHNR, CDR2 FQNEAQ (reference sequence). The CDR3 sequence: CASSFPNTEAFF. The DNA for the CDR3 is TGTGCCAGCAGCTTTCCGAACACTGAAGCTTTCTTT.

This clone was seen a few times. The rearrangement joins TRBV5-3 to TRBJ2-7, with D uncertain. TRBV5-3 is classed as an ORF, of uncertain function. The V end was cut by 2 bases, the J end by 0 bases, with 9 bases between. The CDR3 covers 14 residues. CDR3 in DNA: TGTGCCAGAAGCTTCGGAAGCCTCTCCTACGAGCAGTACTTC. It encodes CARSFGSLSYEQYF.

CDR3 bases: TGTGCCAGTAGTATAGGCTTAGCCAAAAACATTCAGTACTTC. It encodes CASSIGLAKNIQYF. The chain joins TRBV19 to TRBJ2-4; unclear D gene. The CDR3 loop spans 14 amino acids. Germline CDR1 reads LNHDA; CDR2 reads SQIVND (reference sequence). Trimming pared 1 base from V and 0 bases from J, leaving 4 bases between.